A selection of T cell receptor beta chains follows, all from one sample in a study of early T cells in non-severe SARS-CoV-2 infection. In TCRdb, the 5' RACE reads were re-called with MiXCR into one record per CDR3 protein. Of 35,000 to 45,000 distinct CDR3 sequences listed, 3.5% to 4% are singletons. The source material was whole blood. These receptors were collected from an adult who was a healthcare worker with PCR-confirmed SARS-CoV-2 infection or an uninfected control (not recorded which). Both conserved end residues are part of each CDR3. The D gene is left open where the match is weak. Only some rows state a clone size, as once, few, many or a class for expanded clones.

>TRBJ2-3|TRBD1|few|TRBV18
TGTGCCAGCTCACCAGTCCGGACAGGGCCAAGCACAGATACGCAGTATTTT
CASSPVRTGPSTDTQYF
>TRBJ2-3|TRBD1|many|TRBV7-9
TGTGCCAGCAGCCCCAAGGGACAGAGCACAGATACGCAGTATTTT
CASSPKGQSTDTQYF
>TRBJ2-3|NA|many|TRBV7-2
TGTGCCAGCAGCCCGGTGGACGTATTCACAGATACGCAGTATTTT
CASSPVDVFTDTQYF
>TRBJ2-5|TRBD2|few|TRBV7-9
TGTGCCAGCAGCAGGACTAGCGGTCAAGAGACCCAGTACTTC
CASSRTSGQETQYF
>TRBJ1-6|TRBD1|many|TRBV6-5
TGTGCCAGCAGTTCGACAGGGGGGTCTTCACCCCTCCACTTT
CASSSTGGSSPLHF
>TRBJ2-7|NA|many|TRBV13
TGTGCCAGCAGCCACGGAACAGGGACCTACGAGCAGTACTTC
CASSHGTGTYEQYF
>TRBJ2-3|NA|many|TRBV2
TGTGCCAGCAATCTGGCACTCCTCACAGATACGCAGTATTTT
CASNLALLTDTQYF
>TRBJ1-1|NA|NA|TRBV7-6
TGTGCCAGCAGCTTACAGGGTTCGGTCACTGAAGCTTTCTTT
CASSLQGSVTEAFF
>TRBJ2-7|NA|NA|TRBV19
TGTGCCAGTAGTAAGCAGGCGTTCTCCTACGAGCAGTACTTC
CASSKQAFSYEQYF
>TRBJ2-3|NA|many|TRBV11-2
TGTGCCAGCAGCCGATCGTCAGGATTAAGCACAGATACGCAGTATTTT
CASSRSSGLSTDTQYF